One and the same sample provided the 32 T cell receptor beta chains below, sequenced in a study of CD8 T cells in Susac syndrome. Random hexamers primed reverse transcription of roughly 0.5 to 1 ug RNA. TCRdb re-derived calls from the immunoSEQ multiplex PCR reads in MiXCR, one entry per CDR3 protein. Among about 160,000 distinct CDR3 sequences listed, around 93% were seen once. The sequencing sample was made of CD4+ T cells from PBMCs. All receptors come from a human donor in good health.

The V gene is TRBV7-9, the J gene TRBJ1-2, with 7 bases that match TRBD1. The CDR3 is 15 residues long. V dropped 1 base and J dropped 4; count of bases not matched to a gene: 6. Germline loops: CDR1 SEHNR, CDR2 FQNEAQ (reference sequence). The CDR3 nucleotides are TGTGCCAGCAGCTTAGGGTCTGGGACAGCCTATGGCTACACCTTC. Translation gives CASSLGSGTAYGYTF.

The chain is built from TRBV7-2 and TRBJ2-5; D is ambiguous. V was clipped by 1 base and J by 1 base, with 7 bases between them. This CDR3 region has 14 residues. Per the germline V gene, CDR1 is SGHTA and CDR2 is FQGNSA. The CDR3 DNA sequence: TGTGCCAGCAGCTTAGTGGCCAGCCAAGAGACCCAGTACTTC. It specifies CASSLVASQETQYF.

Only one count was recorded for this clonotype. The chain combines TRBV7-2 with TRBJ2-1; 11 positions agree with TRBD1. The V gene end was trimmed by 2 bases and the J gene end by 9 bases; junction bases not matched to a gene: 12. CDR3 length: 17 residues. Germline CDR1 SGHTA, CDR2 FQGNSA. CDR3 sequence reads: CASSLSSGTGGRGEQFF. CDR3 nucleotides: TGTGCCAGCAGCTTAAGCTCCGGGACAGGGGGTAGGGGTGAGCAGTTCTTC.

The rearrangement uses TRBV7-3 and TRBJ2-1; TRBD2 matches 12 bases. Per the germline V gene, CDR1 is SGHTA and CDR2 is FQGTGA. This CDR3 is 15 amino acids long. V was clipped by 4 bases and J by 13 bases; unmatched bases: 11. The CDR3 sequence: CASSSGLAGSKKQFF. The CDR3 region has the DNA TGTGCCAGCAGCTCCGGACTAGCGGGGAGTAAAAAACAGTTCTTC. The full variable domain, rest sourced from reference TRBV7-3 and TRBJ2-1, is GAGVSQTPSNKVTEKGKYVELRCDPISGHTALYWYRQSLGQGPEFLIYFQGTGAADDSGLPNDRFFAVRPEGSVSTLKIQRTERGDSAVYLCASSSGLAGSKKQFFGPGTRLTVL.

The V call is TRBV19, the J call TRBJ1-1; D is perhaps TRBD1 (5 bases). Trimming left V 6 bases short and J 8 bases short, with 16 bases between. Germline CDR1 is LNHDA and CDR2 is SQIVND (reference sequence). This CDR3 is 13 amino acids long. The CDR3 sequence: CASRHADREEAFF. In nucleotides, the CDR3 is TGTGCCAGTAGGCATGCTGACAGAGAAGAAGCTTTCTTT.

The chain is built from TRBV2 and TRBJ2-5; D is unclear. The CDR3 loop spans 12 amino acids. The V and J ends lost 5 bases and 3 bases respectively, with 7 bases between them. Germline-derived CDR1 and CDR2 are SNHLY and FYNNEI. This CDR3 reads CASSRTEETQYF. CDR3 nucleotide sequence: TGTGCCAGCAGTAGGACCGAAGAGACCCAGTACTTC.

The genes are TRBV3-1 and TRBJ1-1, with TRBD1 matching over 10 bases. This CDR3 region has 11 residues. Per germline, CDR1 LGHDT and CDR2 YNNKEL (reference sequence). J was trimmed by 10 bases and V by 4 bases; bases with no gene match: 0. Written as DNA, the CDR3 is TGTGCCAGCAGCCGACAGGGGGCAGCTTTCTTT. Amino acids: CASSRQGAAFF.

The rearrangement joins TRBV24-1 to TRBJ1-2; D might be TRBD1 (5 bases). Germline V gives CDR1 KGHDR, CDR2 SFDVKD. This CDR3 spans 12 amino acids. Deletions cut 3 bases from V and 4 bases from J, with 5 bases between. The CDR3 loop reads CATSDQGYGYTF. The CDR3 DNA follows: TGTGCCACCAGTGATCAGGGCTATGGCTACACCTTC.

This clonotype was observed a single time. The V call is TRBV5-4, the J call TRBJ1-2; D is ambiguous. This CDR3 contains 16 residues. Per germline, CDR1 SGHNT and CDR2 YYREEE (reference sequence). V lost 4 bases to trimming and J lost 6 bases, with 22 bases between them. The chain's CDR3 is CASSPLSMTAAHGYTF. CDR3 nucleotides: TGTGCCAGCAGCCCCCTCTCTATGACCGCCGCCCATGGCTACACCTTC.

In DNA, the CDR3 is TGTGCCACCCAGGGGGAAAGGCCTGAAGCTTTCTTT. This codes for CATQGERPEAFF. The J gene is TRBJ1-1, the V gene TRBV6-1; 7 nucleotides match TRBD1. Germline-derived CDR1 and CDR2 are MNHNS and SASEGT. Trimming at V came to 10 bases and at J to 6 bases, leaving 8 bases not matched to a gene. The CDR3 sequence is 12 residues long.

This chain uses TRBV20-1 with TRBJ2-3; D call uncertain. Germline CDR1 reads DFQATT; CDR2 reads SNEGSKA (reference sequence). The CDR3 length is 14 residues. The V end was cut by 5 bases, the J end by 3 bases, with 15 bases between. This CDR3 is CSALGPLRTDTQYF. In nucleotides, the CDR3 is TGCAGTGCTCTCGGACCCCTAAGGACAGATACGCAGTATTTT.

This chain links TRBV6-1 with TRBJ1-2, with TRBD1 matching 7 bases. V shed 1 base, J shed 4 bases, and the junction held 3 bases outside the gene matches. CDR1 is MNHNS and CDR2 is SASEGT in the germline V gene. This CDR3 comprises 14 residues. The CDR3: CASSEGGQTYGYTF. The CDR3 coding sequence is TGTGCCAGCAGTGAAGGGGGACAGACCTATGGCTACACCTTC.

The rearrangement links TRBV9 to TRBJ1-2; the match to TRBD1 covers 7 bases. The ends lost 1 base at V and 4 bases at J; junction bases unmatched: 4. There are 14 residues in the CDR3. Germline CDR1 and CDR2: SGDLS and YYNGEE. CDR3 in DNA: TGTGCCAGCAGCGTACAGGGGGGAAGCTATGGCTACACCTTC. Translated: CASSVQGGSYGYTF.

CDR3 protein: CASSQRDRGDGYTF. The CDR3 DNA reads as TGTGCCAGCAGCCAACGGGACAGGGGGGACGGCTACACCTTC. V and J are TRBV12-3 or TRBV12-4 and TRBJ1-2; 11 positions match TRBD1. This CDR3 is built from 14 residues. Germline trimming cut 6 bases from V and 8 bases from J; bases unmatched to any gene: 8.

The gene calls are TRBV5-1 and TRBJ2-3; D is ambiguous. This CDR3 region has 14 residues. From germline, CDR1 is SGHRS and CDR2 YFSETQ. Trimming took 0 bases from V and 6 from J, leaving 11 bases between them. The CDR3 region is CASSLAQTGDTQYF. CDR3 in DNA: TGCGCCAGCAGCTTGGCCCAGACTGGCGATACGCAGTATTTT.

This sequence joins TRBV9 and TRBJ1-6, with 9 bases fitting TRBD1. Trimming cost V 2 bases and J 4 bases; bases outside gene matches: 1. From germline, CDR1 is SGDLS and CDR2 YYNGEE. This CDR3 has 15 amino acids. The CDR3 spells CASSVGTGYNSPLHF. The CDR3 coding sequence is TGTGCCAGCAGCGTTGGGACAGGGTATAATTCACCCCTCCACTTT. Variable domain in full (rest from reference TRBV9 and TRBJ1-6): DSGVTQTPKHLITATGQRVTLRCSPRSGDLSVYWYQQSLDQGLQFLIQYYNGEERAKGNILERFSAQQFPDLHSELNLSSLELGDSALYFCASSVGTGYNSPLHFGNGTRLTVT.

The chain uses TRBV20-1 and TRBJ2-3; D uncertain. CDR1 is DFQATT, CDR2 SNEGSKA, per germline (reference sequence). V was clipped by 1 base and J by 0 bases, with 8 bases between them. CDR3 size: 14 residues. The CDR3 loop is CSARVPTSTDTQYF. CDR3 bases: TGCAGTGCTAGAGTGCCCACTAGCACAGATACGCAGTATTTT.

The V and J genes are TRBV12-3 or TRBV12-4 and TRBJ2-5; possibly TRBD1 or TRBD2 for D (6 bases each). CDR3 length: 15 residues. Trimming pared 5 bases from V and 5 bases from J, leaving 18 bases between. The CDR3 DNA reads as TGTGCCAGCAGTCTCGGACTATCAGGGGAGGAGACCCAGTACTTC. This gives the protein CASSLGLSGEETQYF.

Remarks on this clonotype: An end of the junction differs from the germline gene, which may be a read error. The chain has TRBV5-1 and TRBJ1-2; D gene ambiguous. This CDR3 is built from 12 residues. CDR1 SGHRS and CDR2 YFSETQ come from the germline V gene. The CDR3 loop is CASSLDNYGYTF. In nucleotides, the CDR3 is TGCGCCAGCAGTTTGGACAACTATGGCTACACCTTC.

CDR3 DNA: TGTGCCAGCAGTTACATCCGGACAGTGAATAGCAATCAGCCCCAGCATTTT. Its protein product is CASSYIRTVNSNQPQHF. The V call is TRBV6-2 or TRBV6-3, the J call TRBJ1-5, with a weak D call TRBD1 (6 bases). The CDR3 sequence is 17 residues long. Trimming stripped 2 bases from V and 0 bases from J, with 14 bases between. CDR1 and CDR2 from the germline V gene are MNHEY and SVGEGT.

This chain links TRBV11-2 with TRBJ1-2; TRBD1 is a possible D gene (5 bases). V dropped 1 base and J dropped 8 bases, with 8 bases sitting between them. This CDR3 comprises 12 residues. CDR1 and CDR2 from the germline V gene are SGHAT and FQNNGV. CDR3 bases: TGTGCCAGCAGCTTAGCCAGGGACGGCTACACCTTC. It yields the protein CASSLARDGYTF.

The gene calls are TRBV5-6 and TRBJ1-2, with D unresolved. Per the germline V gene, CDR1 is SGHDT and CDR2 is YYEEEE. The germline V and J ends were trimmed by 0 bases and 8 bases, with 14 bases remaining between them. The CDR3 length is 14 residues. For the CDR3, the DNA is TGTGCCAGCAGCTTGGTCCAGGCTTGGCGAGGCTACACCTTC. It specifies CASSLVQAWRGYTF. The variable domain in full, completed from reference TRBV5-6 and TRBJ1-2, reads DAGVTQSPTHLIKTRGQQVTLRCSPKSGHDTVSWYQQALGQGPQFIFQYYEEEERQRGNFPDRFSGHQFPNYSSELNVNALLLGDSALYLCASSLVQAWRGYTFGSGTRLTVV.

This sequence joins TRBV12-5 and TRBJ2-1; 14 positions agree with TRBD2. The CDR3 covers 19 residues. V lost 0 bases to trimming and J lost 4 bases; unmatched junction nucleotides: 8. The germline V gene encodes CDR1 LGHNT and CDR2 FRNRAP. CDR3 residues: CASGLVPDGTSGGYNEQFF. DNA of the CDR3: TGTGCTAGTGGTTTGGTCCCGGATGGGACTAGCGGGGGTTACAATGAGCAGTTCTTC.

CDR3 amino acids: CARRGANYGYTF. In nucleotides, the CDR3 is TGCGCCAGGAGAGGGGCTAACTATGGCTACACCTTC. J is TRBJ1-2 and V is TRBV10-1; D possibly corresponds to TRBD1 (5 bases). V was shortened by 9 bases and J by 0 bases, with 8 bases between the two germline ends. CDR1 and CDR2 (germline): WNHNN, SYGVQD (reference sequence). This CDR3 spans 12 amino acids.

The chain recombines TRBV7-3 with TRBJ2-2, with D unresolved. The V and J ends lost 5 bases and 5 bases respectively, with 9 bases between them. Germline CDR1 reads SGHTA; CDR2 reads FQGTGA. CDR3 length equals 13 residues. The CDR3 region is CASSPLRTGELFF. DNA of the CDR3: TGTGCCAGCAGCCCCCTTCGGACCGGGGAGCTGTTTTTT. Together with reference TRBV7-3 and TRBJ2-2, the CDR3 gives the full variable domain: GAGVSQTPSNKVTEKGKYVELRCDPISGHTALYWYRQSLGQGPEFLIYFQGTGAADDSGLPNDRFFAVRPEGSVSTLKIQRTERGDSAVYLCASSPLRTGELFFGEGSRLTVL.

The J gene is TRBJ2-3, the V gene TRBV7-9; TRBD1 aligns across 8 bases. The V gene end was trimmed by 1 base and the J gene end by 1 base; junction bases not matched to a gene: 4. The CDR3 length is 16 residues. Germline CDR1 and CDR2: SEHNR and FQNEAQ (reference sequence). The CDR3 DNA follows: TGTGCCAGCAGCTTAGGGACAGGGTTCCGCACAGATACGCAGTATTTT. It specifies CASSLGTGFRTDTQYF.

V is TRBV3-1 and J is TRBJ2-1; D is ambiguous. The germline CDR1 and CDR2 sequences are LGHDT and YNNKEL (reference sequence). Trimming took 1 base from V and 8 from J, leaving 6 bases between them. The CDR3 length is 12 residues. The CDR3 region is CASSQVVDEQFF. CDR3 nucleotide sequence: TGTGCCAGCAGCCAAGTCGTGGATGAGCAGTTCTTC.

V gene TRBV11-2 combines with J gene TRBJ2-3, with D uncertain. V was clipped by 0 bases and J by 7 bases, with 2 bases between them. This CDR3 is 11 amino acids long. From germline, CDR1 is SGHAT and CDR2 FQNNGV. CDR3: CASSLEHTQYF. The DNA of the CDR3 is TGTGCCAGCAGCTTAGAACATACGCAGTATTTT.

The chain combines TRBV3-1 with TRBJ2-5, with 11 bases fitting TRBD1. The CDR3 covers 17 residues. Germline V lookup: CDR1 LGHDT, CDR2 YNNKEL (reference sequence). The V gene end was trimmed by 0 bases and the J gene end by 4 bases; junction bases not matched to a gene: 7. In DNA, the CDR3 is TGTGCCAGCAGCCAAGAACCGGACAGGGGGCTGAGAGAGACCCAGTACTTC. It encodes CASSQEPDRGLRETQYF.

The chain uses TRBV2 and TRBJ2-3; unclear D gene. V lost 1 base and J 0 bases, leaving 14 bases between the germline ends. Germline V lookup: CDR1 SNHLY, CDR2 FYNNEI. This CDR3 has 17 amino acids. CDR3 sequence (DNA): TGTGCCAGCAGTGAAGGCTTCACGGGCCTTAGCACAGATACGCAGTATTTT. Translated: CASSEGFTGLSTDTQYF.

The chain employs TRBV7-3 and TRBJ2-6, with D maybe TRBD1 (6 bases). The ends were cut back, 8 bases at V and 13 bases at J, with 15 bases in the middle. This CDR3 has 12 residues. CDR1 is SGHTA, CDR2 FQGTGA, per germline. The CDR3 sequence is CASGQDRSVLTF. The DNA for the CDR3 is TGTGCCAGCGGACAAGACAGGTCGGTCCTGACTTTC.

The V gene is TRBV12-3 or TRBV12-4, the J gene TRBJ2-2; 8 bases align to TRBD2. After removal of 5 bases from V and 5 bases from J, the junction contained 7 bases not matched to a gene. CDR3 length: 15 amino acids. The CDR3: CASSIAGTSTGELFF. The CDR3 DNA sequence: TGTGCCAGCAGTATTGCCGGGACTAGTACCGGGGAGCTGTTTTTT.